This T cell receptor (beta chain) comes out of a study of a mutant IDH1 vaccine in newly diagnosed glioma. For the study at large: There were approximately 60% males and around 38% females among treated patients, whose mean age was approximately 40 years. V12 took place at week 35, and V13 at week 47.

Assay used: immunoSEQ multiplex PCR; TCRdb lists only in-frame clones, some missing. The table shows tens of thousands of clones, with approximately 80% occurring only once. Noted time point: week 47, end of study. It was 300 ug of mutant IDH1 20-mer peptide that made up each vaccine dose, given with topical imiquimod. In the case of this clone: Its antigen is not known.

V gave up 7 bases and J gave up 5 bases, with 8 bases separating them. Germline V gives CDR1 MNHNY, CDR2 SVGAGI (reference sequence). CDR3 length equals 12 residues. The specimen comprised PBMCs, sampled from a glioma patient whose treatment included an IDH1 peptide vaccine. The rearrangement uses TRBV6-6 and TRBJ1-4; unclear D gene. This TCR came from a man between 18 and 35 years old with glioma. Some clones in this sample may be carry-over from other donors' samples. The CDR3 region has the DNA TGTGCCAGCACCGGCTCGAATGAAAAACTGTTTTTT. Its protein is CASTGSNEKLFF.